These T cell receptor beta chains were read from a single sample in a study of shared clonotypes between healthy human individuals. The repertoire was sequenced with immunoSEQ multiplex PCR; TCRdb's copy has only in-frame clones and lacks some. The sample lists about 510,000 clones; more than 65% were seen once. The sequenced sample consisted of PBMCs. The receptor source for this set is a woman aged 40 to 49 in good health. Some clones in this sample may be carry-over from other donors' samples. CDR3s include the opening cysteine and the closing phenylalanine or tryptophan. D genes are given only for firm matches. Where a row states a size, it is once, few, many or the class of an expanded clone; other rows omit it.

len	d_gene	v_gene	abundance	j_gene	CDR3nt	CDR3aa
15	.	TRBV15	once	TRBJ2-5	TGTGCCACCAGCAGAGAATATCAGGGGGGAGAGACCCAGTACTTC	CATSREYQGGETQYF
13	.	TRBV28	.	TRBJ1-1	TGTGCCAGCAGTTTATTCCTGGCGGGCGAAGCTTTCTTT	CASSLFLAGEAFF
17	.	TRBV27	.	TRBJ2-1	TGTGCCAGCAGTCCTTTGTTCGAGACTGGCTCCTACAATGAGCAGTTCTTC	CASSPLFETGSYNEQFF
14	.	TRBV10-3	.	TRBJ2-1	TGTGCCATCAGTGGTGGATCGTCATCCCACCAGCAGTTCTTC	CAISGGSSSHQQFF
15	.	TRBV28	.	TRBJ2-7	TGTGCCAGCAGTTTAAGAGGCGGGATCGGAGACGAGCAGTACTTC	CASSLRGGIGDEQYF
15	TRBD1	TRBV10-1	few	TRBJ1-2	TGCGCCAGCATGGGCGGGACAGGGAGAATGAGGGGCTACACCTTC	CASMGGTGRMRGYTF
11	.	TRBV30	.	TRBJ2-3	TGTGCCTGGAGGCGGGTTGATACGCAGTATTTT	CAWRRVDTQYF
16	.	TRBV28	once	TRBJ2-5	TGTGCCAGCAGTTTAGGGGTTCTGGGAGCGGCCGAGACCCAGTACTTC	CASSLGVLGAAETQYF
14	.	TRBV19	.	TRBJ1-2	TGTGCCAGTAGCCACGACCCCCTCTACTATGGCTACACCTTC	CASSHDPLYYGYTF
18	.	TRBV21-1	.	TRBJ2-3	TGTGCCAGCAGCAAAGGGGGACGGACTACCCCCACACGCGATACGCAGTATTTT	CASSKGGRTTPTRDTQYF
15	.	TRBV21-1	.	TRBJ2-3	TGTGCCAGCATCCCACGAAACTATCACACGGATACGCAGTATTTT	CASIPRNYHTDTQYF
13	TRBD1	TRBV7-9	.	TRBJ1-5	TGTGCCAGCAGCCCGGGACAGAATCAGCCCCAGCATTTT	CASSPGQNQPQHF